Below are 24 T cell receptor beta chains sequenced from a single sample in a study of CD8+CD57+ T cells in acquired aplastic anemia. The template for TCR beta VDJ and CDR3 sequence profiling was genomic DNA. From the reads, TCRdb called clonotypes with MiXCR, one entry per CDR3 protein. The table includes about 180,000 distinct CDR3 sequences, around 45% detected once. Sequenced material: sorted CD4+, CD8+, or CD8+CD57+ T cells (not recorded which) from PBMCs. These receptors originate from a human donor in good health.

Remarks on this clonotype: The junction shows a germline mismatch at one end, possibly a read error. This chain links TRBV7-8 with TRBJ2-7; TRBD1 might be the D (5 bases). The CDR3 runs 15 residues. CDR1 is SGHVS and CDR2 is FQNEAQ in the germline V gene. CDR3 sequence reads: CAGSQVIGAGYEQYF. The CDR3 DNA sequence: TGTGCCGGCAGCCAAGTGATTGGGGCTGGGTACGAGCAGTACTTC.

This clonotype was recorded at least ten times. The chain recombines TRBV5-1 with TRBJ2-5; D unresolved. The germline CDR1 and CDR2 sequences are SGHRS and YFSETQ. The CDR3 is 14 residues long. Between the trimmed V and J ends, which lost 2 bases and 1 base, there was a span of 9 bases. CDR3 in amino acids: CASSFSQSQETQYF. In DNA, the CDR3 is TGCGCCAGCAGCTTTAGCCAGTCCCAAGAGACCCAGTACTTC.

This clonotype was seen at least ten times. The V call is TRBV7-2, the J call TRBJ2-3; 9 bases agree with TRBD2. CDR1 is SGHTA and CDR2 is FQGNSA in the germline V gene. The CDR3 has 13 amino acids. J gave up 6 bases and V 8 bases, and 6 bases lay outside the gene matches. The CDR3 protein is CASDRTSVDTQYF. DNA for the CDR3: TGTGCCAGCGACCGGACTAGCGTTGATACGCAGTATTTT.

This clonotype was counted many times. The chain combines TRBV5-1 with TRBJ2-3, with 8 bases that match TRBD1. Losses at the gene ends were 4 bases for V and 4 bases for J; bases not matched to a gene: 5. This CDR3 comprises 14 residues. CDR1 and CDR2 from the germline V gene are SGHRS and YFSETQ. Written as DNA, the CDR3 is TGCGCCAGCAGCATCGGACAGGGCGCAGATACGCAGTATTTT. Protein product: CASSIGQGADTQYF. The variable domain in full, completed from reference TRBV5-1 and TRBJ2-3, reads KAGVTQTPRYLIKTRGQQVTLSCSPISGHRSVSWYQQTPGQGLQFLFEYFSETQRNKGNFPGRFSGRQFSNSRSEMNVSTLELGDSALYLCASSIGQGADTQYFGPGTRLTVL.

The rearrangement links TRBV5-1 to TRBJ2-5, with D possibly TRBD1 on 6 matching bases. V gave up 3 bases and J gave up 4 bases, with 13 bases separating them. The length of the CDR3 is 14 residues. From germline, CDR1 is SGHRS and CDR2 YFSETQ. The CDR3 DNA reads TGCGCCAGCAGCTCAGGACAGACCATAGAGACCCAGTACTTC. Protein: CASSSGQTIETQYF. Variable domain in full (rest from reference TRBV5-1 and TRBJ2-5): KAGVTQTPRYLIKTRGQQVTLSCSPISGHRSVSWYQQTPGQGLQFLFEYFSETQRNKGNFPGRFSGRQFSNSRSEMNVSTLELGDSALYLCASSSGQTIETQYFGPGTRLLVL.

This clonotype was detected only once. J is TRBJ2-3 and V is TRBV15; TRBD2 matches 8 bases. Germline V CDR1 and CDR2: LNHNV, YYDKDF (reference sequence). V trimming: 0 bases; J trimming: 2 bases; junction bases outside the gene matches: 7. This CDR3 comprises 17 residues. The CDR3 bases are TGTGCCACCAGCAGAGATCGGCGCGGGGGGAACACAGATACGCAGTATTTT. Translating it yields CATSRDRRGGNTDTQYF.

This clonotype was seen ten or more times. This chain joins TRBV20-1 and TRBJ2-7; D remains ambiguous. V lost 0 bases and J 1 base, leaving 10 bases between the germline ends. The CDR3 consists of 14 residues. Germline-derived CDR1 and CDR2 are DFQATT and SNEGSKA (reference sequence). The CDR3 sequence is CSARDSARSYEQYF. In DNA, the CDR3 is TGCAGTGCTAGAGATTCGGCCCGGTCCTACGAGCAGTACTTC.

The chain is built from TRBV5-6 and TRBJ1-1; 7 nucleotides line up with TRBD1. The CDR3 sequence is 14 residues long. CDR1 and CDR2 (germline): SGHDT, YYEEEE. The V gene end was trimmed by 6 bases and the J gene end by 0 bases; junction bases not matched to a gene: 5. CDR3 loop: CASKLGQLNTEAFF. CDR3 DNA sequence: TGTGCCAGCAAACTGGGACAGCTGAACACTGAAGCTTTCTTT.

This rearrangement joins TRBV6-1 to TRBJ1-4; D remains ambiguous. Germline V gene sequence: CDR1 MNHNS, CDR2 SASEGT. Deletions cut 3 bases from V and 6 bases from J, with 14 bases between. This CDR3 is 15 amino acids long. In DNA, the CDR3 is TGTGCCAGCAGTGATGCGAAAACGCCGTATGAAAAACTGTTTTTT. This encodes CASSDAKTPYEKLFF.

This clonotype has just a few counts. The rearrangement links TRBV6-1 to TRBJ2-1; 11 nucleotides align to TRBD2. Germline lookup yields CDR1 MNHNS and CDR2 SASEGT. The CDR3 spans 15 residues. J gave up 5 bases and V 5 bases, and 5 bases lay outside the gene matches. CDR3 sequence (DNA): TGTGCCAGCAGTCATGGGACTAGCGGAAACAATGAGCAGTTCTTC. Encoded protein: CASSHGTSGNNEQFF.

The chain couples TRBV5-4 to TRBJ2-2; weak D call: TRBD2 (6 bases). Germline V gives CDR1 SGHNT, CDR2 YYREEE (reference sequence). Trimming removed 3 bases from V and 5 bases from J, with 17 bases in between. The CDR3 length is 16 residues. The DNA for the CDR3 is TGTGCCAGCAGCTGGCTTTCGGGGGTCAGTACCGGGGAGCTGTTTTTT. Protein product: CASSWLSGVSTGELFF.

Regarding this clonotype: A much larger clone is a single base away; this may be a read error. The chain uses TRBV7-3 and TRBJ2-1; 10 bases align to TRBD2. The germline V gene has CDR1 SGHTA and CDR2 FQGTGA. This CDR3 spans 16 amino acids. The CDR3 DNA reads TGTGCCAGCAGCTTAATGGCTAGCGGGAGAATGAATGAGCGGTTCTTC. Translation: CASSLMASGRMNERFF.

This rearrangement joins TRBV7-9 to TRBJ2-1; 7 bases line up with TRBD2. The CDR3 contains 13 residues. Unmatched junction bases numbered 5, after V lost 5 bases and J lost 7 bases. Germline lookup yields CDR1 SEHNR and CDR2 FQNEAQ (reference sequence). CDR3 residues: CASSQTSENEQFF. The CDR3 region has the DNA TGTGCCAGCAGCCAAACTAGCGAGAATGAGCAGTTCTTC.

There are a few counts of this clonotype. The chain couples TRBV19 to TRBJ2-2; D may be TRBD1 (6 bases). The V end lost 6 bases, the J end lost 8 bases, and 10 bases lay between the germline ends. The V gene's germline CDR1 is LNHDA and CDR2 SQIVND (reference sequence). The CDR3 length is 12 residues. CDR3 DNA sequence: TGTGCCAGTAGGCCGGGGACAGGGGAGCTGTTTTTT. Protein: CASRPGTGELFF.

For this clonotype: A much larger clone sits a single nucleotide away, making a read error possible. The V call is TRBV9, the J call TRBJ2-5, with D maybe TRBD2 (6 bases). The CDR3 is 14 amino acids. Germline-derived CDR1 and CDR2 are SGDLS and YYNGEE. CDR3 bases: TGTGCCAACAGCGTAGATGGGGGGAGCGCGACCCAGTACTTC. Translation: CANSVDGGSATQYF.

The V gene is TRBV5-5, the J gene TRBJ2-7; TRBD2 matches at 8 bases. Trimming at V came to 6 bases and at J to 1 base, leaving 6 bases not matched to a gene. CDR3 length: 14 residues. CDR1 SGHKS and CDR2 YYEKEE come from the germline V gene (reference sequence). The CDR3 reads CASKFTSGSYEQYF. CDR3 DNA: TGTGCCAGCAAGTTTACTAGCGGATCCTACGAGCAGTACTTC. The variable domain in full, with the rest retrieved from reference TRBV5-5 and TRBJ2-7, is DAGVTQSPTHLIKTRGQQVTLRCSPISGHKSVSWYQQVLGQGPQFIFQYYEKEERGRGNFPDRFSARQFPNYSSELNVNALLLGDSALYLCASKFTSGSYEQYFGPGTRLTVT.

This sequence joins TRBV19 and TRBJ2-7; a weak D match, TRBD1 (6 bases). The V end was cut by 5 bases, the J end by 2 bases, with 10 bases between. Germline assignment: CDR1 LNHDA and CDR2 SQIVND (reference sequence). The CDR3 is made up of 13 amino acids. The CDR3 sequence is CASSSQGTYEQYF. CDR3 nucleotide sequence: TGTGCCAGTAGTTCCCAGGGGACCTACGAGCAGTACTTC.

This clonotype was counted at least ten times. The chain joins TRBV7-2 to TRBJ2-7; D might be TRBD2 (5 bases). The CDR3 runs to 15 residues. Germline assignment: CDR1 SGHTA and CDR2 FQGNSA. V was cut by 0 bases and J by 2 bases, with 11 bases left in between. DNA of the CDR3: TGTGCCAGCAGCTTAGCGCTAGCAGAGCCCTACGAGCAGTACTTC. This gives the protein CASSLALAEPYEQYF.

The chain carries TRBV20-1 and TRBJ2-7; D is possibly TRBD1 (6 bases). CDR1 is DFQATT and CDR2 is SNEGSKA in the germline V gene (reference sequence). The CDR3 is made up of 12 amino acids. V shed 3 bases and J shed 3 bases, with 9 bases lying between them. CDR3 sequence (DNA): TGCAGTGCTAGGGGACACATCTACGAGCAGTACTTC. This codes for CSARGHIYEQYF.

The rearrangement uses TRBV9 and TRBJ2-7; D possibly corresponds to TRBD2 (6 bases). Trimming took 0 bases from V and 6 from J, leaving 16 bases between them. This CDR3 comprises 15 residues. Germline loops: CDR1 SGDLS, CDR2 YYNGEE. CDR3 coding DNA: TGTGCCAGCAGCGTAGGGGGGGAGTACCCTAGCGAGCAGTACTTC. Translation: CASSVGGEYPSEQYF.

This chain uses TRBV6-1 with TRBJ1-4; TRBD1 aligns across 11 bases. The CDR3 spans 17 residues. Germline trimming cut 2 bases from V and 7 bases from J; bases unmatched to any gene: 9. CDR1 and CDR2 (germline): MNHNS, SASEGT. The CDR3 loop reads CASSEWGTGGSSEKLFF. The CDR3 DNA reads as TGTGCCAGCAGTGAATGGGGGACAGGGGGTTCGAGTGAAAAACTGTTTTTT.

This clonotype was observed a few times. The chain uses TRBV15 and TRBJ2-7, with a weak D call TRBD2 (6 bases). The germline V gene encodes CDR1 LNHNV and CDR2 YYDKDF (reference sequence). The V and J ends lost 0 bases and 0 bases respectively, with 9 bases between them. This CDR3 region has 15 residues. This chain's CDR3 is CATSRDWDSSYEQYF. The CDR3 DNA reads as TGTGCCACCAGCAGAGATTGGGACTCCTCCTACGAGCAGTACTTC.

The chain joins TRBV7-9 to TRBJ2-7; D unresolved. Trimming pared 5 bases from V and 4 bases from J, leaving 12 bases between. Germline V gene lookup returns CDR1 SEHNR and CDR2 FQNEAQ (reference sequence). This CDR3 contains 13 residues. CDR3 sequence (DNA): TGTGCCAGCAGCCTCCTACCCCGTTACGAGCAGTACTTC. It encodes CASSLLPRYEQYF.

This clonotype came up many times. The rearrangement joins TRBV18 to TRBJ2-7; maybe TRBD2 (5 bases). The CDR3 sequence is 12 residues long. V lost 2 bases to trimming and J lost 5 bases, with 7 bases between them. The V gene's germline CDR1 is KGHSH and CDR2 LQKENI. The CDR3 coding sequence is TGTGCCAGCTCACCAGCCGGGGACGAGCAGTACTTC. Translation: CASSPAGDEQYF.